This T cell receptor (beta chain) was recovered during a study of shared clonotypes between healthy human individuals. Study outcomes and limitations: Generation probability values for non-shared clonotypes were lower than those for clonotypes shared by all four donors. Several donors held about 5.1% of naive CD4 clonotypes in common.

Concerning this clone: Its antigen is as yet unknown.

In the source study's methods: From ImmunoSEQ came sequences covering only the junction and carrying no quality scores, so filtering differed. Sequenced by immunoSEQ multiplex PCR; TCRdb stores in-frame clones only, minus some. The V and J calls and clone size come from that table; D and trimming were worked out from the DNA. The table has about 2.4 million clones, 93% seen once. Germline values: CDR1 SGHAT, CDR2 FQDESV (reference sequence). This CDR3 is built from 17 residues. Trimming cost V 5 bases and J 2 bases; bases outside gene matches: 13. The donor population consisted of healthy HIV-negative adults with no recent acute infections or vaccinations.

Source material: naive CD4+ T cells from PBMCs. Subset indicated: CD45RA+ positively selected. The rearrangement joins TRBV11-1 to TRBJ2-3; 7 bases align to TRBD1. The receptor was isolated from a man between 18 and 35 years old in good health. Some clones in this sample may be carry-over from other donors' samples. In DNA form, the CDR3 reads TGTGCCAGCAGCCTTCATCCGACAGGGTCAGCCACAGATACGCAGTATTTT. It specifies CASSLHPTGSATDTQYF.